The 4 T cell receptor beta chains in this list originate from one sample, sequenced in a study of T cells in Graves' hyperthyroidism and ophthalmopathy. RNA transcripts served as the template for amplifying TCR beta CDR3 regions. In the first-round RT-PCR of the TCR CDR3, the HTBI primer set was used. In TCRdb, the multiplex PCR reads were re-called with MiXCR into one record per CDR3 protein. The sample lists some 370,000 distinct CDR3 sequences, about 17% occurring once. The sequencing input was blood. The receptors stem from a woman in her 30s with Graves' hyperthyroidism that later progressed to Graves' ophthalmopathy.

This clonotype was seen a few times. The chain links TRBV20-1 to TRBJ2-7; D unclear. CDR1 DFQATT and CDR2 SNEGSKA come from the germline V gene (reference sequence). CDR3 length: 12 residues. Trimming took 0 bases from V and 0 from J, leaving 3 bases between them. The CDR3 loop is CSARDASYEQYF. DNA of the CDR3: TGCAGTGCTAGAGATGCCTCCTACGAGCAGTACTTC.

There are many counts of this clonotype. The chain joins TRBV7-2 to TRBJ1-5; D gene uncertain. Germline V gene sequence: CDR1 SGHTA, CDR2 FQGNSA. Trimming left V 0 bases short and J 1 base short, with 4 bases between. This CDR3 comprises 14 residues. CDR3 sequence reads: CASSLAVSNQPQHF. In nucleotides, the CDR3 is TGTGCCAGCAGCTTAGCAGTAAGCAATCAGCCCCAGCATTTT.

This clonotype was counted ten times or more. In DNA, the CDR3 is TGTGCCAGCAGCTTAGCGGGGGGGCTGGATGAGCAGTTCTTC. Translation gives CASSLAGGLDEQFF. V gene TRBV7-2 combines with J gene TRBJ2-1, with D possibly matching TRBD2 (7 bases). Germline V lookup: CDR1 SGHTA, CDR2 FQGNSA. V lost 0 bases and J 8 bases, leaving 11 bases between the germline ends. CDR3 length equals 14 residues.

This clonotype was found a few times. V and J are TRBV6-1 and TRBJ2-5; TRBD2 aligns across 8 bases. Trimming took 8 bases from V and 3 from J; bases not matched to a gene: 14. The length of the CDR3 is 16 residues. In germline, CDR1 is MNHNS, CDR2 SASEGT. The CDR3 region is CASRPRQRGYEETQYF. In nucleotides, the CDR3 is TGTGCCAGCCGGCCCCGACAGCGGGGGTATGAAGAGACCCAGTACTTC.